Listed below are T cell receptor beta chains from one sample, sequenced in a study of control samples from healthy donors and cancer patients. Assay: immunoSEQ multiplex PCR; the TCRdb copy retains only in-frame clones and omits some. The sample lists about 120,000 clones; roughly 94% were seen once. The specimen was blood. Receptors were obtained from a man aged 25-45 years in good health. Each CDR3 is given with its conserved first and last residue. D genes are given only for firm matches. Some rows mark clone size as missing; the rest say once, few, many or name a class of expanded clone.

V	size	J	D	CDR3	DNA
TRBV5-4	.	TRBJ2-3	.	CASSLAGPDTQYF	TGTGCCAGCAGCTTGGCCGGCCCGGATACGCAGTATTTT
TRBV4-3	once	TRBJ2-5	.	CASSQDRDDDLTQYF	TGCGCCAGCAGCCAAGATCGGGATGATGACTTGACCCAGTACTTC
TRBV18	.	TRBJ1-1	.	CASSTGIEAFF	TGTGCCAGCTCCACAGGGATTGAAGCTTTCTTT
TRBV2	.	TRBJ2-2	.	CASSDDRSSVAGELFF	TGTGCCAGCAGTGATGATAGATCCTCAGTAGCCGGGGAGCTGTTTTTT
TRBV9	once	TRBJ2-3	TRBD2	CASSVVGAGVSTDTQYF	TGTGCCAGCAGCGTAGTCGGAGCGGGGGTGAGCACAGATACGCAGTATTTT
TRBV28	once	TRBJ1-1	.	CASRLMGDRTNTEAFF	TGTGCCAGCAGACTTATGGGAGACCGAACGAACACTGAAGCTTTCTTT
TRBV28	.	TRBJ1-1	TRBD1	CASSSPDRGNTEAFF	TGTGCCAGCAGTTCCCCGGACAGGGGGAACACTGAAGCTTTCTTT
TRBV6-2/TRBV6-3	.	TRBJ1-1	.	CASSYSIGVEALNTEAFF	TGTGCCAGCAGTTACTCGATCGGAGTTGAGGCATTGAACACTGAAGCTTTCTTT
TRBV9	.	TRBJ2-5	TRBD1	CASSSTGDPETQYF	TGTGCCAGCAGCAGTACAGGGGATCCGGAGACCCAGTACTTC
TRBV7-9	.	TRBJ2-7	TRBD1	CASSAQFQGVHEQYF	TGTGCCAGCAGCGCCCAGTTTCAGGGGGTCCACGAGCAGTACTTC
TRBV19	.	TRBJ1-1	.	CASSASGNTEAFF	TGTGCCAGTAGTGCGTCGGGGAACACTGAAGCTTTCTTT
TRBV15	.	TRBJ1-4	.	CATSRLPGGGEKLFF	TGTGCCACCAGCAGACTCCCGGGAGGGGGAGAAAAACTGTTTTTT
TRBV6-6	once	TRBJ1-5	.	CASSHPSVEGNQPQHF	TGTGCCAGCAGCCATCCTTCGGTAGAGGGCAATCAGCCCCAGCATTTT
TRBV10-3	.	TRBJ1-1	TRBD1	CAISEGQGNTEAFF	TGTGCCATCAGTGAGGGACAGGGGAACACTGAAGCTTTCTTT
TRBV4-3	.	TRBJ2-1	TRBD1	CASSREDRSSYNEQFF	TGCGCCAGCAGCCGCGAGGACAGGAGCTCCTACAATGAGCAGTTCTTC
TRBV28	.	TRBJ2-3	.	CASSLNGGSTDTQYF	TGTGCCAGCAGTTTGAACGGGGGTAGCACAGATACGCAGTATTTT
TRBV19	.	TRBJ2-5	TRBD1	CASSSGGWGETQYF	TGTGCCAGTAGTTCAGGGGGCTGGGGAGAGACCCAGTACTTC
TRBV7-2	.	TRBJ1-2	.	CASSLGGLGGYTF	TGTGCCAGCAGCTTAGGGGGCCTGGGGGGCTACACCTTC
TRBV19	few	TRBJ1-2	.	CASSTGGGRGYTF	TGTGCCAGTAGTACTGGTGGGGGTCGTGGCTACACCTTC
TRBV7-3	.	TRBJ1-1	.	CASSLDRWNTEAFF	TGTGCCAGCAGCTTAGACAGATGGAACACTGAAGCTTTCTTT
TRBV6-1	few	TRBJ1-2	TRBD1	CASSDLTGVVYGYTF	TGTGCCAGCAGTGATTTAACAGGGGTCGTATATGGCTACACCTTC
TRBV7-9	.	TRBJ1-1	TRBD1	CASSLAAGTVNTEAFF	TGTGCCAGCAGCTTAGCGGCCGGGACAGTAAACACTGAAGCTTTCTTT
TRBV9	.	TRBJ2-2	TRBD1	CASSEGTGGFPGELFF	TGTGCCAGCAGCGAGGGGACAGGGGGCTTCCCCGGGGAGCTGTTTTTT
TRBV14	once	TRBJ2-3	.	CASSQDWIRADTQYF	TGTGCCAGCAGCCAAGATTGGATCAGGGCAGATACGCAGTATTTT
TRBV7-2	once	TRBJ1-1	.	CASSPGPPQRTEAFF	TGTGCCAGCAGCCCAGGACCTCCACAAAGGACTGAAGCTTTCTTT
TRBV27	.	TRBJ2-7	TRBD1	CASSLSQGASEQYF	TGTGCCAGCAGTTTATCCCAGGGGGCGAGCGAGCAGTACTTC
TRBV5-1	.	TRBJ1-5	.	CASSLGVGANQPQHF	TGCGCCAGCAGCCTGGGAGTGGGGGCCAATCAGCCCCAGCATTTT
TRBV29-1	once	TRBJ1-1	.	CSVDRGGGTEAFF	TGCAGCGTTGACAGGGGAGGGGGCACTGAAGCTTTCTTT
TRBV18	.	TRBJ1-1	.	CASSPPGTFGTEAFF	TGTGCCAGCTCACCCCCTGGGACGTTTGGTACTGAAGCTTTCTTT
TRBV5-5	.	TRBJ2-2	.	CASSLAVNTGELFF	TGTGCCAGCAGCTTGGCCGTTAACACCGGGGAGCTGTTTTTT
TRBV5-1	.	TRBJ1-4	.	CASSLGDTNEKLFF	TGCGCCAGCAGCTTGGGAGATACTAATGAAAAACTGTTTTTT
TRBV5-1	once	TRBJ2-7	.	CASSADRVKMQAGSSYEQYF	TGCGCCAGCAGCGCAGACAGGGTAAAAATGCAAGCGGGGTCTTCCTACGAGCAGTACTTC
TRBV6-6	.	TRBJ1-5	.	CASSLDSGNQPQHF	TGTGCCAGCAGCCTCGACTCAGGCAATCAGCCCCAGCATTTT
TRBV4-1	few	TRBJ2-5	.	CASSQGRGAGETQYF	TGCGCCAGCAGCCAAGGTCGGGGGGCGGGAGAGACCCAGTACTTC
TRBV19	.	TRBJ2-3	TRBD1	CASGQGKDTDTQYF	TGTGCCAGCGGACAGGGCAAGGACACAGATACGCAGTATTTT
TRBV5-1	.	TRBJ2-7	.	CASSSQGSDEQYF	TGCGCCAGCAGCTCCCAGGGTTCCGACGAGCAGTACTTC
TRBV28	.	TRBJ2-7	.	CASSLYSYEQYF	TGTGCCAGCAGTTTATACAGCTACGAGCAGTACTTC
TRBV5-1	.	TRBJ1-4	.	CASSWGRGGGNEKLFF	TGCGCCAGCAGCTGGGGCCGGGGGGGAGGTAATGAAAAACTGTTTTTT
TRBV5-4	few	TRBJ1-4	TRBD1	CASSVGTGLKRDEKLFF	TGTGCCAGCAGCGTCGGGACAGGGCTAAAGAGGGATGAAAAACTGTTTTTT
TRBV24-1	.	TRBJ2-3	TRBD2	CATSDPRGGPKDTQYF	TGTGCCACCAGTGATCCCCGGGGGGGGCCCAAAGATACGCAGTATTTT
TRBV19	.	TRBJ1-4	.	CASRETATNEKLFF	TGTGCCAGTAGGGAGACAGCAACTAATGAAAAACTGTTTTTT
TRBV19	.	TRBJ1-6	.	CASSDTPLNNSPLHF	TGTGCCAGTTCGGACACTCCTCTCAATAATTCACCCCTCCACTTT
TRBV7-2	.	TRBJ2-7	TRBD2	CASSLEWGGYEQYF	TGTGCCAGCAGCTTAGAGTGGGGGGGTTACGAGCAGTACTTC
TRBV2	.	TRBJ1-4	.	CASNTGGEKLFF	TGTGCCAGCAACACGGGCGGCGAAAAACTGTTTTTT
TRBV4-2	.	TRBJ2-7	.	CASSLPMDSETYEQYF	TGTGCCAGCAGCCTCCCGATGGACTCAGAGACTTACGAGCAGTACTTC
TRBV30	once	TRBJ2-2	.	CAWSVVVGEGAGELFF	TGTGCCTGGAGTGTAGTTGTCGGGGAAGGGGCCGGGGAGCTGTTTTTT
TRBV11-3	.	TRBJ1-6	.	CASSLSGLNSPLHF	TGTGCCAGCAGCTTATCAGGGTTGAATTCACCCCTCCACTTT
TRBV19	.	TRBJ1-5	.	CASSGGGTGNQPQHF	TGTGCCAGTAGTGGGGGGGGGACTGGCAATCAGCCCCAGCATTTT